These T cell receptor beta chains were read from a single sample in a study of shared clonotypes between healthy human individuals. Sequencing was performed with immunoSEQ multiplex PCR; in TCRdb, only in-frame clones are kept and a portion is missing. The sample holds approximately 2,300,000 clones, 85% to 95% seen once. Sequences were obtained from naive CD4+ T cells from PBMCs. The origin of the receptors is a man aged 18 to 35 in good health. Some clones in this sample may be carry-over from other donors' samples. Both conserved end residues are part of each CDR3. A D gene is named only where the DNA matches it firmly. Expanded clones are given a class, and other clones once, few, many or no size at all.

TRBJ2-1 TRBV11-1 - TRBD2 TGTGCCAGCAGCACCCCTCTAGCGGGAGTCAATGAGCAGTTCTTC CASSTPLAGVNEQFF
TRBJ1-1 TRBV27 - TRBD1 TGTGCCAGCAGTCCGACAGGGTATCGCACTGAAGCTTTCTTT CASSPTGYRTEAFF
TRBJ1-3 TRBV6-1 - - TGTGCCAGCAGTGAAGGCAGGGAGGACACCATATATTTT CASSEGREDTIYF
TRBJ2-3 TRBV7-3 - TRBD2 TGTGCCAGCAGCTCGCTGGGGGGGTTTAGCACAGATACGCAGTATTTT CASSSLGGFSTDTQYF
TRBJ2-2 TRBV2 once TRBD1 TGTGCCAGCAGGAGGGGGACAGGGGGCACGAACACCGGGGAGCTGTTTTTT CASRRGTGGTNTGELFF
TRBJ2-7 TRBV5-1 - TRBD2 TGCGCCAGCAGCTTAAATTCAGCGGGAGTGGGCGAGCAGTACTTC CASSLNSAGVGEQYF
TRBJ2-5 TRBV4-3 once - TGCGCCAGCAGCCAAGATGGAGGGGGCGGGGAGACCCAGTACTTC CASSQDGGGGETQYF
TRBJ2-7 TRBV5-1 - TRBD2 TGCGCCAGCAGCTTGGAGGCGGGGGGCTACGAGCAGTACTTC CASSLEAGGYEQYF
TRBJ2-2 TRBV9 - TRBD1 TGTGCCAGCAGCCCCCTCGGACAGGTCCTCCCCGGGGAGCTGTTTTTT CASSPLGQVLPGELFF
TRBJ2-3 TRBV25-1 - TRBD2 TGTGCCAGCAGCCGGGCGGGAGGGGGGACAGATACGCAGTATTTT CASSRAGGGTDTQYF
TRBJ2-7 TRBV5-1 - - TGCGCCAGCAGCCCGCTACCGGGGTCGTCCTACGAGCAGTACTTC CASSPLPGSSYEQYF
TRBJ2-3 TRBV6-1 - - TGTGCCAGCAGTGAACGGGGCCCTAGCACAGATACGCAGTATTTT CASSERGPSTDTQYF
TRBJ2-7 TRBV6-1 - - TGTGCCAGCAGCAAGACATGGAGAGAGCAGTACTTC CASSKTWREQYF
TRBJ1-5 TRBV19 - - TGTGCCAGTAGTACCCCCGACGCTGCTAGACCGCCCCAGCATTTT CASSTPDAARPPQHF
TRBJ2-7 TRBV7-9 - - TGTGCCAGCAGTCAAAGCTCCTACGAGCAGTACTTC CASSQSSYEQYF
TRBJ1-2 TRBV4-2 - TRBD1 TGTGCCAGCAGCCCCAGGGGGGTGGAGGGATATGGCTACACCTTC CASSPRGVEGYGYTF
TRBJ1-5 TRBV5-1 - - TGCGCCAGCAGCTTGGGTGGGCTAGATCAGCCCCAGCATTTT CASSLGGLDQPQHF
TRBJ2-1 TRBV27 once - TGTGCCAGCAGTTTGTTGGGGCTCGGGAATGAGCAGTTCTTC CASSLLGLGNEQFF
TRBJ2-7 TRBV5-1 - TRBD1 TGCGCCAGCAGCCCCCTAGGGGGACAGAACTACGAGCAGTACTTC CASSPLGGQNYEQYF
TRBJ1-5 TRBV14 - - TGTGCCAGCAGCCAAGGGGAAGGCTTGTACAGGTACCCCAATCAGCCCCAGCATTTT CASSQGEGLYRYPNQPQHF
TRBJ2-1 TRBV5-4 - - TGTGCCAGCAGCTCGGCAGGGAATGAGCAGTTCTTC CASSSAGNEQFF
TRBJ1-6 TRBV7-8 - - TGTGCCAGCACACCGGGACACGGGCAGGAAGGCTCACCCCTCCACTTT CASTPGHGQEGSPLHF
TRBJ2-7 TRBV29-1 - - TGCAGCGTTGAGGTCGGACACTCCTACGAGCAGTACTTC CSVEVGHSYEQYF
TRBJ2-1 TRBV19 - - TGTGCCAGTAAGGGGAGAGAATCGGGGTCCTACAATGAGCAGTTCTTC CASKGRESGSYNEQFF
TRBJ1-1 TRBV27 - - TGTGCCAGCAGTATCTCCAGGGGGAACACTGAAGCTTTCTTT CASSISRGNTEAFF
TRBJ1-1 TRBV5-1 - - TGCGCCAGCAGCTTGTCCGCCCCGGTTACTGAAGCTTTCTTT CASSLSAPVTEAFF
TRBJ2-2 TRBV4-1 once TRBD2 TGCGCCAGCAGGACTAGCGAAGGAGGGGTCGGGGAGCTGTTTTTT CASRTSEGGVGELFF
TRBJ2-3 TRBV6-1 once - TGTGCCAGCGGGGCCTACGGGGGAGAAGGATATACGCAGTATTTT CASGAYGGEGYTQYF
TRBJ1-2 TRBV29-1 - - TGCAGCGTTGAGGCAGGGTTCGGCTACACCTTC CSVEAGFGYTF
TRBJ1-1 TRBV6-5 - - TGTGCCAGCAGTTACTCGAGCAGGGGCCCCAAGGTTGAAGCTTTCTTT CASSYSSRGPKVEAFF
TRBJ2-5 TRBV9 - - TGTGCCAGCAGCGTAGGAATGAGCGGGTCGCAAGAGACCCAGTACTTC CASSVGMSGSQETQYF